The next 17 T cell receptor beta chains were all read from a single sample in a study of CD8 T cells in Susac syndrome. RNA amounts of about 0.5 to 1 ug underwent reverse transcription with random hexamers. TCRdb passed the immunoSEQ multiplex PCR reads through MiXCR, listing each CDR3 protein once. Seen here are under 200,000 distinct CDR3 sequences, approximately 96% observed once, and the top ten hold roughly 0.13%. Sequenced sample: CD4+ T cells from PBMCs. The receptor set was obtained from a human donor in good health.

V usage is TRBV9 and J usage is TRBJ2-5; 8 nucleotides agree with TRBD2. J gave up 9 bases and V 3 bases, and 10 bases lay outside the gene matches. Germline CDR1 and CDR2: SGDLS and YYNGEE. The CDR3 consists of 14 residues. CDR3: CASSEATSGGAQYF. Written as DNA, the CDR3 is TGTGCCAGCAGCGAGGCAACTAGCGGCGGGGCCCAGTACTTC.

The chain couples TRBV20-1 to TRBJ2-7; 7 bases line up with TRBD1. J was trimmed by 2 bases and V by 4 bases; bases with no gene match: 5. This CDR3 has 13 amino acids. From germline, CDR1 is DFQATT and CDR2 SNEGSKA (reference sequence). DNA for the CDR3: TGCAGTGCTACGGACAGGAACGCCTACGAGCAGTACTTC. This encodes CSATDRNAYEQYF.

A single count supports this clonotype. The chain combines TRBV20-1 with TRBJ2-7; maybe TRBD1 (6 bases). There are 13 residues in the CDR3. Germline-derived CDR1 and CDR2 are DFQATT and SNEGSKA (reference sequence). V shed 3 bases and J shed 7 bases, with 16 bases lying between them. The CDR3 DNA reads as TGCAGTGCTAGTGGAAAGGGGGTGGGTGAGCAGTACTTC. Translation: CSASGKGVGEQYF.

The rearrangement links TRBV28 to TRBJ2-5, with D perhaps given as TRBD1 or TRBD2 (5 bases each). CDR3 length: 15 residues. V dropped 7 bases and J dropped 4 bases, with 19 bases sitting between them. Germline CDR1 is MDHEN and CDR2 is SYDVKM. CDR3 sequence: CASTRSGTNRETQYF. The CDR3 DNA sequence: TGTGCCAGCACCCGCTCCGGGACGAACAGAGAGACCCAGTACTTC.

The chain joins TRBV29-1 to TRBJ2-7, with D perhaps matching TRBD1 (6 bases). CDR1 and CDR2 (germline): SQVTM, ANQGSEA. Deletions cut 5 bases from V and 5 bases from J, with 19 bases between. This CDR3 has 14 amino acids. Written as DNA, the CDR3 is TGCAGCGTTATCTCTCCAGGGGTAGGGGACGAGCAGTACTTC. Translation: CSVISPGVGDEQYF.

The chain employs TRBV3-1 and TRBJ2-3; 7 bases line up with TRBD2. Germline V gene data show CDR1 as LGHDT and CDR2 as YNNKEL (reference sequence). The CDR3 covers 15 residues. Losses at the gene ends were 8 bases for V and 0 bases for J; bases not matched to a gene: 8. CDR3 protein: CASRGGSGSTDTQYF. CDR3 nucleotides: TGTGCCAGCCGGGGTGGTAGCGGGAGCACAGATACGCAGTATTTT.

In DNA, the CDR3 is TGCAGTGTCGTGGGGGGGACCTATGGCTACACCTTC. Residues: CSVVGGTYGYTF. The chain joins TRBV20-1 to TRBJ1-2; D perhaps matches TRBD1 (5 bases). The CDR3 has 12 amino acids. Germline V gene data show CDR1 as DFQATT and CDR2 as SNEGSKA (reference sequence). Trimming pared 7 bases from V and 4 bases from J, leaving 13 bases between.

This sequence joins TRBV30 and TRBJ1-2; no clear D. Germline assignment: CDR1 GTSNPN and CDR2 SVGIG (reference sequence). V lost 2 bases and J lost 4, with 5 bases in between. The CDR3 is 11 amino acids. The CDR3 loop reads CAWSRVYGYTF. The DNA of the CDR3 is TGTGCCTGGAGTAGGGTCTATGGCTACACCTTC.

The CDR3 protein is CSADRGRLGAFF. As DNA, the CDR3 is TGCAGCGCCGACAGGGGGCGATTAGGAGCTTTCTTT. This chain connects TRBV29-1 to TRBJ1-1; TRBD1 matches at 10 bases. Looked up from germline, CDR1 is SQVTM and CDR2 is ANQGSEA. The CDR3 has 12 residues. The junction had 9 bases not matched to a gene; V was cut back by 7 bases and J by 10 bases.

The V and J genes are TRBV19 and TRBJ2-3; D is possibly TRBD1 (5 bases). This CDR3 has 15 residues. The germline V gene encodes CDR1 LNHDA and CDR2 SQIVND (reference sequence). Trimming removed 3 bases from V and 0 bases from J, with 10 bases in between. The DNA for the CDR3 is TGTGCCAGTAGTATCGGAAGGGGTAGCACAGATACGCAGTATTTT. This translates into CASSIGRGSTDTQYF.

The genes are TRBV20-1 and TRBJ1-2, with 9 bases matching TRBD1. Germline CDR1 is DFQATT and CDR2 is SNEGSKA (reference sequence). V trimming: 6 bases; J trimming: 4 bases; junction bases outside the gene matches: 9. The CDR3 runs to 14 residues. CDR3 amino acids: CSATRQGEGYGYTF. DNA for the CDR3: TGCAGTGCAACTAGACAGGGGGAGGGCTATGGCTACACCTTC.

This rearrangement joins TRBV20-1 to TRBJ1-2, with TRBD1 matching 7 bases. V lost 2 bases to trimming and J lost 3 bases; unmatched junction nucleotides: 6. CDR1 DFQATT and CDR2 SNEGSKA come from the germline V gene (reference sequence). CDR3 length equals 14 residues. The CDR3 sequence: CSARPGTEDYGYTF. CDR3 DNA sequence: TGCAGTGCTAGACCCGGGACAGAGGACTATGGCTACACCTTC.

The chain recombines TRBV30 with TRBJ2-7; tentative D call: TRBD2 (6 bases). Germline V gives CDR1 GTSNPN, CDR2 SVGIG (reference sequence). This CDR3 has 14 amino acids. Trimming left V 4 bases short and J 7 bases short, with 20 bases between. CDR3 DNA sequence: TGTGCCTGGACGGGACTCCTAGGAGGAGGGGAGCAGTACTTC. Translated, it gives CAWTGLLGGGEQYF. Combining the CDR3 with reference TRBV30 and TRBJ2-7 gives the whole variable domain SQTIHQWPATLVQPVGSPLSLECTVEGTSNPNLYWYRQAAGRGLQLLFYSVGIGQISSEVPQNLSASRPQDRQFILSSKKLLLSDSGFYLCAWTGLLGGGEQYFGPGTRLTVT.

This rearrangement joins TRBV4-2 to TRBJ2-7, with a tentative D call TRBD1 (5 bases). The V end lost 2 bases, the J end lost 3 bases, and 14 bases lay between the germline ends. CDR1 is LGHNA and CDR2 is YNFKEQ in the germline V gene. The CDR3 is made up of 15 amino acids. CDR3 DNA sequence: TGTGCCAGCAGCCAAAGTAGGGGTAATAGCTACGAGCAGTACTTC. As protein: CASSQSRGNSYEQYF.

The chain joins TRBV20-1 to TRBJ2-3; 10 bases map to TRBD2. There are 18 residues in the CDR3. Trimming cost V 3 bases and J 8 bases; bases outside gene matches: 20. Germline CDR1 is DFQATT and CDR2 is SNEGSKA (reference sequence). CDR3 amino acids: CSARSSGELAGTRGTQYF. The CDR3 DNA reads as TGCAGTGCTAGGAGTTCTGGAGAACTAGCGGGGACCCGGGGTACGCAGTATTTT.

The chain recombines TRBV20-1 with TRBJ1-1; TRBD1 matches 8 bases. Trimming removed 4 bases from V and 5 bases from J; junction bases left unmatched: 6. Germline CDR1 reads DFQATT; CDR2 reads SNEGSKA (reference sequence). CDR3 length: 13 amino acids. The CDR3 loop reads CSATGGEGTEAFF. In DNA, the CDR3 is TGCAGTGCTACAGGGGGCGAGGGGACTGAAGCTTTCTTT.

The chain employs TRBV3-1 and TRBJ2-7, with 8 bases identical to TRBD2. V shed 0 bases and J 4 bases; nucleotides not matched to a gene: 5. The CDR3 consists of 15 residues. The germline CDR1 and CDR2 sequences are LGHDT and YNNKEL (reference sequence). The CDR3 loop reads CASSQDRLALYEQYF. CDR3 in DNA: TGTGCCAGCAGCCAAGATCGACTAGCGCTATACGAGCAGTACTTC.